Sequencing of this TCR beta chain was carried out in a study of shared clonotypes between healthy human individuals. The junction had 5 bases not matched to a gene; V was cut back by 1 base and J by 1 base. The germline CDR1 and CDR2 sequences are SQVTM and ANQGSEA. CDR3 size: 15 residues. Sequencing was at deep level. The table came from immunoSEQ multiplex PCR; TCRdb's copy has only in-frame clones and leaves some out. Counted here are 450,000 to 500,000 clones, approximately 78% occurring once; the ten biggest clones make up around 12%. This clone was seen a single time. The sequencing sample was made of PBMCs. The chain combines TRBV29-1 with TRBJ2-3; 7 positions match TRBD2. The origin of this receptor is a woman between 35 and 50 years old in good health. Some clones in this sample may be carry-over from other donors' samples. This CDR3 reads CSVEVGGRGTDTQYF. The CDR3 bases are TGCAGCGTTGAAGTAGGTGGGAGGGGCACAGATACGCAGTATTTT.